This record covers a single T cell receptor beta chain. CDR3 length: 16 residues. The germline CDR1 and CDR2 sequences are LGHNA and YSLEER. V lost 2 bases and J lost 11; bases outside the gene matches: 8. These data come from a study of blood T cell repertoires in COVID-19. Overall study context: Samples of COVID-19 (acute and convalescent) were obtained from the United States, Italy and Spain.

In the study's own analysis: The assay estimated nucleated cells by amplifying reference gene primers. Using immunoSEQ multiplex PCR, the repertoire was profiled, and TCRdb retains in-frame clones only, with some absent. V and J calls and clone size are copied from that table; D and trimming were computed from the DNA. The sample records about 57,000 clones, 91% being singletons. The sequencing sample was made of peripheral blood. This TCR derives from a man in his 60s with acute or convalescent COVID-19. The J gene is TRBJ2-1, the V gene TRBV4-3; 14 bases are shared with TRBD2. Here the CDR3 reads CASSQKPGLAGAKQFF. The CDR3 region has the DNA TGCGCCAGCAGCCAAAAACCGGGACTAGCGGGAGCCAAGCAGTTCTTC.